Listed below are T cell receptor beta chains from one sample, sequenced in a study of blood T cells in healthy people across ages. TCRdb analysed the 5' RACE reads with MiXCR anew, one entry per CDR3 protein. The repertoire holds 750,000 or so distinct CDR3 sequences, with 20% to 30% as singletons. The sample also formed part of further work on T cells of mothers and their children.

The sample taken for sequencing was blood. The receptor set was obtained from a boy aged 10-17 years in good health. CDR3s include the opening cysteine and the closing phenylalanine or tryptophan. D genes are given only for firm matches. A row's size may be missing; if present it is once, few, many or a size class.

cdr3_length: 15
d_call: NA
v_call: TRBV12-3/TRBV12-4
clone_size: NA
j_call: TRBJ2-5
cdr3_nt: TGTGCCAGCAGTTATGGCGATCACGCGGGAGAGACCCAGTACTTC
cdr3_aa: CASSYGDHAGETQYF

cdr3_length: 13
d_call: NA
v_call: TRBV7-2
clone_size: many
j_call: TRBJ2-7
cdr3_nt: TGTGCCAGCAGCTTAGAAGGGGTTCGCGAGCAGTACTTC
cdr3_aa: CASSLEGVREQYF

cdr3_length: 16
d_call: NA
v_call: TRBV6-2/TRBV6-3
clone_size: NA
j_call: TRBJ2-5
cdr3_nt: TGTGCCAGCAGTTACCGAGGGACCTTCCTTGGGGAGACCCAGTACTTC
cdr3_aa: CASSYRGTFLGETQYF

cdr3_length: 15
d_call: TRBD2
v_call: TRBV29-1
clone_size: NA
j_call: TRBJ2-5
cdr3_nt: TGCAGGGAGCTGACACTAGCGGGAGGTAAAGAGACCCAGTACTTC
cdr3_aa: CRELTLAGGKETQYF

cdr3_length: 18
d_call: NA
v_call: TRBV28
clone_size: NA
j_call: TRBJ2-2
cdr3_nt: TGTGCCAGCAGTTTAGGTCCCCCCGAGCGAGACAACACCGGGGAGCTGTTTTTT
cdr3_aa: CASSLGPPERDNTGELFF

cdr3_length: 15
d_call: NA
v_call: TRBV7-9
clone_size: once
j_call: TRBJ1-2
cdr3_nt: TGTGCCAGCAGCATAGATAATGAGGGGCGCGGCGGCTACACCTTC
cdr3_aa: CASSIDNEGRGGYTF

cdr3_length: 19
d_call: NA
v_call: TRBV6-5
clone_size: NA
j_call: TRBJ2-4
cdr3_nt: TGTGCCAGCAATATACTAATGGCAGGGGCGTCTTCATCCAAAAACATTCAGTACTTC
cdr3_aa: CASNILMAGASSSKNIQYF

cdr3_length: 15
d_call: TRBD1
v_call: TRBV15
clone_size: few
j_call: TRBJ1-5
cdr3_nt: TGTGCCACCAGCAGAGATCCGGGACAGAATCAGCCCCAGCATTTT
cdr3_aa: CATSRDPGQNQPQHF

cdr3_length: 12
d_call: NA
v_call: TRBV10-3
clone_size: NA
j_call: TRBJ1-3
cdr3_nt: TGTGCCATCAGTGATTTAGGAAACACCATATATTTT
cdr3_aa: CAISDLGNTIYF

cdr3_length: 15
d_call: NA
v_call: TRBV13
clone_size: once
j_call: TRBJ2-7
cdr3_nt: TGTGCCAGCAGCTTAGGTGCGGTTATCTCCTACGAGGAGTACTTC
cdr3_aa: CASSLGAVISYEEYF

cdr3_length: 15
d_call: TRBD1
v_call: TRBV7-2
clone_size: NA
j_call: TRBJ1-2
cdr3_nt: TGTGCCAGCAGCTTAGACACAGGGGGCACCTATGGCTACACCTTC
cdr3_aa: CASSLDTGGTYGYTF

cdr3_length: 12
d_call: NA
v_call: TRBV6-5
clone_size: few
j_call: TRBJ2-7
cdr3_nt: TGTGCCAGCACTGCGGTCTCCTACGAGCAGTACTTC
cdr3_aa: CASTAVSYEQYF

cdr3_length: 15
d_call: NA
v_call: TRBV7-2
clone_size: NA
j_call: TRBJ1-3
cdr3_nt: TGTGCCAGCAGCCCACGCCTGAACTCTGGAAACACCATATATTTT
cdr3_aa: CASSPRLNSGNTIYF

cdr3_length: 16
d_call: NA
v_call: TRBV4-1
clone_size: NA
j_call: TRBJ1-4
cdr3_nt: TGCGCCAGCAGCCAAGATCGGGGAGGGGAGGGTGAAAAACTGTTTTTT
cdr3_aa: CASSQDRGGEGEKLFF

cdr3_length: 13
d_call: TRBD1
v_call: TRBV27
clone_size: few
j_call: TRBJ2-5
cdr3_nt: TGTGCCAGCAGTTTACAGGGGGCTGGAGAGCAGTACTTC
cdr3_aa: CASSLQGAGEQYF

cdr3_length: 10
d_call: NA
v_call: TRBV6-2/TRBV6-3
clone_size: NA
j_call: TRBJ2-7
cdr3_nt: TGTGCCAGCGGGCGGCTGCGGCAGTACTTC
cdr3_aa: CASGRLRQYF

cdr3_length: 17
d_call: NA
v_call: TRBV21-1
clone_size: NA
j_call: TRBJ1-1
cdr3_nt: TGTGCCAGCAGCTCCCCTCAGGGGCAGGGGGTAAACACTGAAGCTTTCTTT
cdr3_aa: CASSSPQGQGVNTEAFF

cdr3_length: 13
d_call: NA
v_call: TRBV7-9
clone_size: NA
j_call: TRBJ1-4
cdr3_nt: TGTGCCAGTAACGGGGATCCGGATGAAAAACTGTTTTTT
cdr3_aa: CASNGDPDEKLFF

cdr3_length: 12
d_call: NA
v_call: TRBV2
clone_size: NA
j_call: TRBJ1-2
cdr3_nt: TGTGCCAGCAGATGGGGGATTGAAGGCTACACCTTC
cdr3_aa: CASRWGIEGYTF

cdr3_length: 14
d_call: TRBD2
v_call: TRBV29-1
clone_size: few
j_call: TRBJ2-1
cdr3_nt: TGCAGCGTCATAGCGGGAGGGCCATTCTATGAGCAGTTCTTC
cdr3_aa: CSVIAGGPFYEQFF

cdr3_length: 18
d_call: NA
v_call: TRBV4-2
clone_size: few
j_call: TRBJ2-3
cdr3_nt: TGTGCCAGCAGCCCCAAGGGGCGTCAGGCGCTCAGCACAGATACGCAGTATTTT
cdr3_aa: CASSPKGRQALSTDTQYF

cdr3_length: 14
d_call: NA
v_call: TRBV6-1
clone_size: few
j_call: TRBJ2-7
cdr3_nt: TGTGCCAGCAGTGAAGCGCCGAGTATCTACGAGCAGTACTTC
cdr3_aa: CASSEAPSIYEQYF

cdr3_length: 14
d_call: TRBD2
v_call: TRBV5-1
clone_size: few
j_call: TRBJ2-1
cdr3_nt: TGCGCCAGCAGCTTGGAACTAGCGAACAATGAGCAGTTCTTC
cdr3_aa: CASSLELANNEQFF

cdr3_length: 15
d_call: NA
v_call: TRBV21-1
clone_size: few
j_call: TRBJ2-4
cdr3_nt: TGTGCCAGCAGCCGACTTACAGGGACCAAAAACATTCAGTACTTC
cdr3_aa: CASSRLTGTKNIQYF

cdr3_length: 12
d_call: TRBD1
v_call: TRBV20-1
clone_size: many
j_call: TRBJ2-7
cdr3_nt: TGCAGCGCCCGGACAGGAGCCTACGAGCAGTACTTC
cdr3_aa: CSARTGAYEQYF

cdr3_length: 15
d_call: NA
v_call: TRBV28
clone_size: NA
j_call: TRBJ1-2
cdr3_nt: TGTGCTAGCAGTTTAGGTGGGGACGGAGATTATGGCTACACCTTC
cdr3_aa: CASSLGGDGDYGYTF

cdr3_length: 12
d_call: NA
v_call: TRBV29-1
clone_size: few
j_call: TRBJ2-5
cdr3_nt: TGCAGCGTCGCGGACGGGGAAGAGACCCAGTACTTC
cdr3_aa: CSVADGEETQYF

cdr3_length: 19
d_call: TRBD2
v_call: TRBV28
clone_size: NA
j_call: TRBJ2-7
cdr3_nt: TGTGCCAGCAGTTTCCCCGCTAGCGGGAGGGCCGGGCCTCTCTACGAGCAGTACTTC
cdr3_aa: CASSFPASGRAGPLYEQYF

cdr3_length: 16
d_call: TRBD1
v_call: TRBV5-1
clone_size: few
j_call: TRBJ2-2
cdr3_nt: TGCGCCAGCAGCACGGGACAGATACCAAACACCGGGGAGCTGTTTTTT
cdr3_aa: CASSTGQIPNTGELFF

cdr3_length: 14
d_call: TRBD2
v_call: TRBV29-1
clone_size: few
j_call: TRBJ2-1
cdr3_nt: TGCAGCGGAATACTAGCGGGAGGCGGGGATGAGCAGTTCTTC
cdr3_aa: CSGILAGGGDEQFF

cdr3_length: 18
d_call: NA
v_call: TRBV28
clone_size: NA
j_call: TRBJ1-2
cdr3_nt: TGTGCCAGCAGTAGCCCACGGGGGGGCCAAGGCGCGTACTATGGCTACACCTTC
cdr3_aa: CASSSPRGGQGAYYGYTF

cdr3_length: 15
d_call: TRBD2
v_call: TRBV20-1
clone_size: NA
j_call: TRBJ2-5
cdr3_nt: TGCAGTGCTCCCCCAGGGACTAGCGGGGGAGAGACCCAGTACTTC
cdr3_aa: CSAPPGTSGGETQYF

cdr3_length: 15
d_call: NA
v_call: TRBV4-1
clone_size: NA
j_call: TRBJ2-4
cdr3_nt: TGCGCCAGCAGCCAAGTAGTTTCAGGGTTCAACATTCAGTACTTC
cdr3_aa: CASSQVVSGFNIQYF

cdr3_length: 16
d_call: TRBD1
v_call: TRBV15
clone_size: NA
j_call: TRBJ1-5
cdr3_nt: TGTGCCACCAGCAGAGATACCGACAGGGTGAATCAGCCCCAGCATTTT
cdr3_aa: CATSRDTDRVNQPQHF

cdr3_length: 13
d_call: TRBD1
v_call: TRBV7-7
clone_size: NA
j_call: TRBJ2-7
cdr3_nt: TGTGCTAGCAGCCCGCGACAGGGGAACGAGCAGTACTTC
cdr3_aa: CASSPRQGNEQYF

cdr3_length: 14
d_call: TRBD1
v_call: TRBV20-1
clone_size: few
j_call: TRBJ2-3
cdr3_nt: TGCAGTGCTCCTGGACAGGGGCGCACAGATACGCAGTATTTT
cdr3_aa: CSAPGQGRTDTQYF

cdr3_length: 13
d_call: NA
v_call: TRBV10-3
clone_size: once
j_call: TRBJ2-5
cdr3_nt: TGTGCCATCAGTATGGCAGGGGACGAGACCCAGTACTTC
cdr3_aa: CAISMAGDETQYF

cdr3_length: 14
d_call: NA
v_call: TRBV29-1
clone_size: NA
j_call: TRBJ2-1
cdr3_nt: TGCAGCGTTTGGGTAGCCGGAGCCAGGGATGAGCAGTTCTTC
cdr3_aa: CSVWVAGARDEQFF

cdr3_length: 15
d_call: NA
v_call: TRBV20-1
clone_size: NA
j_call: TRBJ2-1
cdr3_nt: TGCAGTGCTAGAGATCCGACGAGCTCCTACAATGAGCAGTTCTTC
cdr3_aa: CSARDPTSSYNEQFF